This is a list of T cell receptor beta chains from one sample in a study of vaccination and CD4 T cells after COVID-19. Via MiXCR, TCRdb re-called the PCR reads, giving one row per CDR3 protein. The sample holds 18,000 or so distinct CDR3 sequences, about 51% seen once. These receptors' antigens are unknown. The sample was CD4+ T cells from blood, cultured in vitro, taken about 7 months after SARS-CoV-2 vaccination. These receptors all come from a human donor who had recovered from COVID-19. The CDR3 runs from the conserved cysteine through the conserved F or W. D genes are given only for firm matches. Size values are once, few and many counts, or a class for expanded clones, and some rows have none.

NA	16	TRBV6-1	TRBD2	TRBJ2-1	CASSSSGGWTYNEQFF	TGTGCCAGCAGCAGTAGCGGGGGATGGACATACAATGAGCAGTTCTTC
NA	17	TRBV5-6	TRBD2	TRBJ2-5	CASSSGTSGGVGETQYF	TGTGCCAGCAGCTCCGGGACTAGCGGGGGGGTAGGGGAGACCCAGTACTTC
NA	14	TRBV24-1	NA	TRBJ1-5	CATIGTRGKQPQHF	TGTGCCACCATTGGGACAAGGGGTAAACAGCCCCAGCATTTT
few	15	TRBV24-1	TRBD1	TRBJ1-2	CATSDLGQGVEGYTF	TGTGCCACCAGTGACCTAGGACAGGGCGTGGAGGGCTACACCTTC
NA	14	TRBV5-8	NA	TRBJ1-2	CASSPGHRNYGYTF	TGTGCCAGCAGCCCGGGACACCGGAACTATGGCTACACCTTC
few	17	TRBV20-1	TRBD2	TRBJ2-4	CSARGLAGWGAKNIQYF	TGCAGTGCTAGAGGACTAGCGGGGTGGGGGGCCAAAAACATTCAGTACTTC
NA	14	TRBV5-4	NA	TRBJ2-3	CASSLGARTDTQYF	TGTGCCAGCAGCTTAGGGGCCCGCACAGATACGCAGTATTTT
NA	15	TRBV20-1	NA	TRBJ1-6	CSAPEPGTYNSPLHF	TGCAGTGCCCCGGAACCGGGAACCTATAATTCACCCCTCCACTTT
once	14	TRBV19	TRBD1	TRBJ1-5	CASTNTGENQPQHF	TGTGCCAGCACAAACACAGGGGAGAATCAGCCCCAGCATTTT
NA	13	TRBV6-5	NA	TRBJ2-3	CASSYFGTDTQYF	TGTGCCAGCAGTTACTTCGGGACAGATACGCAGTATTTT
NA	16	TRBV20-1	TRBD2	TRBJ2-1	CSAPSGLASSYNEQFF	TGCAGTGCTCCTTCTGGACTAGCCAGCTCCTACAATGAGCAGTTCTTC
NA	13	TRBV20-1	NA	TRBJ1-1	CSARDRVGGEAFF	TGCAGTGCTAGAGACAGGGTCGGGGGTGAAGCTTTCTTT
few	15	TRBV11-3	NA	TRBJ2-7	CASSLDPNTGYEQYF	TGTGCCAGCAGCTTAGACCCTAACACAGGGTACGAGCAGTACTTC
few	14	TRBV7-9	NA	TRBJ2-7	CASSLGGPGDEQYF	TGTGCCAGCAGCTTAGGTGGGCCGGGGGACGAGCAGTACTTC
NA	13	TRBV7-2	TRBD1	TRBJ2-7	CASSQDRVREQYF	TGTGCCAGCAGTCAGGACAGGGTCCGAGAGCAGTACTTC
NA	15	TRBV19	TRBD1	TRBJ1-2	CASRRTGASNYGYTF	TGTGCCAGTAGACGGACAGGGGCCTCTAACTATGGCTACACCTTC
few	16	TRBV7-9	NA	TRBJ2-2	CASSIRSSGNTGELFF	TGTGCCAGCAGCATCCGGAGTAGCGGGAACACCGGGGAGCTGTTTTTT
NA	15	TRBV19	NA	TRBJ2-7	CASSSYFRSSYEQYF	TGTGCCAGTAGCTCCTACTTCAGGAGCTCCTACGAGCAGTACTTC
once	16	TRBV6-2/TRBV6-3	NA	TRBJ2-2	CASSSRAPGGTGELFF	TGTGCCAGCAGTTCCCGGGCCCCAGGTGGCACCGGGGAGCTGTTTTTT
NA	13	TRBV7-3	NA	TRBJ2-3	CASSLFRTDTQYF	TGTGCCAGCAGCTTATTCCGCACAGATACGCAGTATTTT
NA	15	TRBV11-3	TRBD1	TRBJ2-5	CASSPGRQGIETQYF	TGTGCCAGCAGCCCGGGCAGACAGGGTATAGAGACCCAGTACTTC
few	10	TRBV2	NA	TRBJ2-3	CASGADTQYF	TGTGCCAGCGGAGCAGATACGCAGTATTTT
NA	13	TRBV20-1	NA	TRBJ1-2	CSARDHTNYGYTF	TGCAGTGCTAGAGATCATACCAACTATGGCTACACCTTC
medium-sized	13	TRBV27	NA	TRBJ1-6	CASSFGYNSPLHF	TGTGCCAGCAGTTTTGGGTATAATTCACCCCTCCACTTT
few	14	TRBV19	TRBD1	TRBJ1-2	CASRGTDNNYGYTF	TGTGCCAGTAGGGGGACAGACAATAACTATGGCTACACCTTC
few	18	TRBV12-2	NA	TRBJ2-5	CAPKRGGLDKAPEETQYF	TGTGCACCGAAGAGGGGGGGCCTAGACAAGGCCCCCGAGGAGACCCAGTACTTC
few	12	TRBV7-8	NA	TRBJ2-5	CASSPRIGTQYF	TGTGCCAGCAGCCCCCGCATCGGGACCCAGTACTTC
few	16	TRBV20-1	TRBD1	TRBJ2-7	CSARDPGQYGSYEQYF	TGCAGTGCTAGAGATCCGGGACAGTACGGTTCCTACGAGCAGTACTTC
NA	15	TRBV2	NA	TRBJ2-3	CASSDRQSGTDTQYF	TGTGCCAGCAGTGATAGACAGAGCGGCACAGATACGCAGTATTTT
NA	15	TRBV11-2	TRBD2	TRBJ2-7	CASSRGTSGRHEQYF	TGTGCCAGCAGCCGTGGGACTAGCGGGAGACACGAGCAGTACTTC
NA	14	TRBV7-2	TRBD1	TRBJ1-5	CASSQRQGGQPQHF	TGTGCCAGCAGCCAAAGACAGGGCGGGCAGCCCCAGCATTTT
few	15	TRBV19	NA	TRBJ1-5	CASSITGSSNQPQHF	TGTGCCAGTAGTATTACGGGGTCTAGCAATCAGCCCCAGCATTTT
NA	14	TRBV19	TRBD1	TRBJ2-3	CASRPGQGTDTQYF	TGTGCCAGTAGACCGGGACAGGGCACAGATACGCAGTATTTT
NA	15	TRBV2	NA	TRBJ2-1	CASSERQGGFGEQFF	TGTGCCAGCAGTGAGCGGCAGGGGGGATTCGGTGAGCAGTTCTTC
NA	15	TRBV29-1	TRBD2	TRBJ2-3	CSARAGGLSTDTQYF	TGCAGCGCCCGAGCGGGGGGATTATCCACAGATACGCAGTATTTT
few	14	TRBV20-1	TRBD2	TRBJ2-5	CSATHTGLGETQYF	TGCAGTGCTACTCACACGGGACTAGGAGAGACCCAGTACTTC
NA	16	TRBV6-5	NA	TRBJ2-7	CASSSSLGAAVHEQYF	TGTGCCAGCAGTTCGTCACTAGGAGCTGCCGTCCACGAGCAGTACTTC
few	13	TRBV27	NA	TRBJ2-5	CASSLGPKETQYF	TGTGCCAGCAGTTTGGGTCCCAAAGAGACCCAGTACTTC
NA	12	TRBV19	TRBD1	TRBJ1-2	CASSSDRPPYTF	TGTGCCAGTAGTTCGGACAGGCCACCCTACACCTTC
NA	15	TRBV6-2/TRBV6-3	TRBD1	TRBJ2-7	CASSYLGGSSYEQYF	TGTGCCAGCAGTTACCTAGGGGGCTCCTCCTACGAGCAGTACTTC
NA	13	TRBV6-2/TRBV6-3	NA	TRBJ1-5	CASSSKVYQPQHF	TGTGCCAGCAGTTCCAAGGTATATCAGCCCCAGCATTTT
NA	14	TRBV12-3/TRBV12-4	TRBD1	TRBJ1-1	CASSDRAIYTEAFF	TGTGCCAGCTCAGACAGGGCGATATACACTGAAGCTTTCTTT
NA	15	TRBV24-1	TRBD1	TRBJ2-3	CATSDPGQGGNTQYF	TGTGCCACCAGTGATCCGGGACAGGGAGGAAATACGCAGTATTTT
NA	12	TRBV12-5	NA	TRBJ1-5	CASGLDNQPQHF	TGTGCTAGTGGTTTGGACAATCAGCCCCAGCATTTT
NA	14	TRBV19	NA	TRBJ2-1	CATDGGRWNNEQFF	TGTGCCACTGATGGGGGGCGGTGGAACAATGAGCAGTTCTTC
NA	15	TRBV19	NA	TRBJ2-2	CASSIMATNTGELFF	TGTGCCAGTAGTATTATGGCTACGAACACCGGGGAGCTGTTTTTT
few	17	TRBV2	TRBD1	TRBJ1-2	CASSLTGEVFPNYGYTF	TGTGCCAGCAGTTTAACAGGGGAGGTGTTTCCTAACTATGGCTACACCTTC
NA	16	TRBV20-1	TRBD1	TRBJ1-1	CSAMTGVTYRNTEAFF	TGCAGTGCTATGACAGGGGTGACCTACAGAAACACTGAAGCTTTCTTT
NA	19	TRBV27	NA	TRBJ2-5	CASSRRGSWEGGPQETQYF	TGTGCCAGCAGCCGCAGGGGTTCTTGGGAGGGAGGGCCACAAGAGACCCAGTACTTC
few	15	TRBV6-1	NA	TRBJ2-3	CASSQTQWGTDTQYF	TGTGCCAGCAGCCAGACTCAATGGGGCACAGATACGCAGTATTTT
few	12	TRBV28	NA	TRBJ1-2	CASRLQGYGYTF	TGTGCCAGCAGACTACAGGGCTATGGCTACACCTTC
NA	14	TRBV2	NA	TRBJ1-6	CASLNIRGGSPLHF	TGTGCCAGCCTCAACATCCGTGGGGGATCACCCCTCCACTTT
medium-sized	14	TRBV20-1	NA	TRBJ1-5	CSARDQRGSQPQHF	TGCAGTGCTAGAGATCAAAGGGGGAGTCAGCCCCAGCATTTT
NA	15	TRBV7-7	TRBD2	TRBJ2-5	CASSPIGGAQETQYF	TGTGCTAGCAGCCCCATCGGGGGGGCACAAGAGACCCAGTACTTC
few	17	TRBV20-1	NA	TRBJ2-5	CSATDPAVGAEQETQYF	TGCAGTGCTACAGACCCCGCGGTGGGGGCTGAACAAGAGACCCAGTACTTC
NA	14	TRBV27	TRBD1	TRBJ2-1	CASRRLDRPNEQFF	TGTGCCAGCAGGCGGTTGGACAGGCCCAATGAGCAGTTCTTC
NA	15	TRBV24-1	NA	TRBJ2-3	CATSDPSRQADTQYF	TGTGCCACCAGTGACCCGAGTCGACAAGCAGATACGCAGTATTTT
NA	14	TRBV20-1	NA	TRBJ1-6	CSATDTARGSPLHF	TGCAGTGCTACCGACACCGCTCGGGGTTCACCCCTCCACTTT